Listed below are T cell receptor beta chains from one sample, sequenced in a study of identical twins. Via MiXCR, TCRdb re-called the 5' RACE reads, giving one row per CDR3 protein. The sample has about 470,000 distinct CDR3 sequences, approximately 24% seen once; the top ten hold roughly 2.8%. These data were also reused for a study on T cells expressing NK-cell markers.

Input material: CD4+ T cells sorted from blood. These receptors came from a woman under 30 in good health. Both conserved end residues are part of each CDR3. A D gene is named only where the DNA matches it firmly. Size tells how often a clone was seen (once, few, many) or the class of an expanded clone, and some rows leave it out.

d_call j_call v_call clone_size cdr3_nt cdr3_aa
NA TRBJ2-2 TRBV20-1 NA TGCAGTGCGATCACTAGGAACACCGGGGAGCTGTTTTTT CSAITRNTGELFF
TRBD1 TRBJ2-1 TRBV5-6 NA TGTGCCAGCAGCCTTCCCCCGGGACAGGACAATGAGCAGTTCTTC CASSLPPGQDNEQFF
TRBD2 TRBJ2-2 TRBV20-1 many TGCAGTGCTAGAAGAAGCGGGATACGTGGGGGGGAGCTGTTTTTT CSARRSGIRGGELFF
NA TRBJ2-3 TRBV20-1 NA TGCAGTGCTAGAGATCCGGCACAGGTCACAGATACGCAGTATTTT CSARDPAQVTDTQYF
NA TRBJ2-1 TRBV12-3/TRBV12-4 many TGTGCCAGCAGTATGGGCCATGAGCAGTTCTTC CASSMGHEQFF
TRBD2 TRBJ2-5 TRBV18 few TGTGCCAGCTCTCCCGTCCTTGGACTAGCACCTATTGGGGGGACCCAGTACTTC CASSPVLGLAPIGGTQYF
TRBD1 TRBJ1-1 TRBV6-1 few TGTGCCAGCAGGTCTTCCGGGACAGGGGACACTGAAGCTTTCTTT CASRSSGTGDTEAFF
NA TRBJ2-7 TRBV11-2 few TGTGCCAGCAGCTTAGATAGGGCGACCGAGCAGTACTTC CASSLDRATEQYF
TRBD1 TRBJ2-7 TRBV6-5 NA TGTGCCAGCAGTTCACTTCCGGGACAGGGTTCCGACGAGCAGTACTTC CASSSLPGQGSDEQYF
TRBD1 TRBJ1-3 TRBV5-1 NA TGCGCCAGCAGCCGGGGGACAGGGATGACCTCTGGAAACACCATATATTTT CASSRGTGMTSGNTIYF
TRBD1 TRBJ2-3 TRBV7-9 few TGTGCCAGCAGCCGGACAGGAAACAAAGATACGCAGTATTTT CASSRTGNKDTQYF
TRBD2 TRBJ2-1 TRBV20-1 few TGCAGTGCTAGAGATCCGTCTAGCGGGGTGAACAATGAGCAGTTCTTC CSARDPSSGVNNEQFF
NA TRBJ2-1 TRBV20-1 NA TGCAGTGCTAGGACGGCGACAGGAACAACGTACAATGAGCAGTTCTTC CSARTATGTTYNEQFF
TRBD1 TRBJ2-3 TRBV23-1 NA TGCGCCAGCAGTCCCCCGGGACAGTGCACAGATACGCAGTATTTT CASSPPGQCTDTQYF
NA TRBJ2-5 TRBV20-1 NA TGCAGTGCCCTGGTACAAGAGACCCAGTACTTC CSALVQETQYF
TRBD1 TRBJ1-2 TRBV20-1 NA TGCAGTGCCCCTTCACAGGGGTTGAACTATGGCTACACCTTC CSAPSQGLNYGYTF
TRBD1 TRBJ2-7 TRBV4-2 NA TGTGCCAGCAGCCGAAACCGGGACAGAAATTTCTATTCCTACGAGCAGTACTTC CASSRNRDRNFYSYEQYF
TRBD2 TRBJ2-7 TRBV12-3/TRBV12-4 many TGTGCCAGCAGTGGGACTAGCGGGGGACCCTCCTACGAGCAGTACTTC CASSGTSGGPSYEQYF
TRBD2 TRBJ2-3 TRBV12-3/TRBV12-4 many TGTGCCAGCAGTTCCCTCTCTGGGGCTAGCGGGGGGATGTATTTT CASSSLSGASGGMYF
NA TRBJ1-2 TRBV2 few TGTGCCAGCAGGAATAGTTTAGGCTACACCTTC CASRNSLGYTF
NA TRBJ2-1 TRBV6-1 NA TGTGCCAGCAGCTCGGGACTCTCCGGCAATGAGCAGTTCTTC CASSSGLSGNEQFF
NA TRBJ2-5 TRBV19 NA TGTGCCAGTAGTATAGGCAGGGAAGAGACCCAGTACTTC CASSIGREETQYF
NA TRBJ2-7 TRBV6-5 NA TGTGCCAGCAGTTACTTTGGAGGGGGCCTCACCGAGCAGTACTTC CASSYFGGGLTEQYF
TRBD2 TRBJ2-1 TRBV20-1 NA TGCAGTGCCGGACTAGCGGGGGGATACAATGAGCAGTTCTTC CSAGLAGGYNEQFF
TRBD1 TRBJ1-4 TRBV5-1 NA TGCGCCAGCAGCAGGACACCGGGACAGGGTAATGAAAAACTGTTTTTT CASSRTPGQGNEKLFF
NA TRBJ1-4 TRBV7-9 NA TGTGCCAGCAGCCCCGGCTGGGGCGAAAAACTGTTTTTT CASSPGWGEKLFF
NA TRBJ1-5 TRBV20-1 few TGCAGTGCCACCCGGACAGTTAATCAGCCCCAGCATTTT CSATRTVNQPQHF
TRBD2 TRBJ2-1 TRBV6-2/TRBV6-3 few TGTGCCAGCAGTTACGTAATAGCGGGCTCTAGCTCCTACAATGAGCAGTTCTTC CASSYVIAGSSSYNEQFF
TRBD2 TRBJ2-3 TRBV11-2 NA TGTGCCAGCAGCGCCTCGACTAGCGGGGATACGCAGTATTTT CASSASTSGDTQYF
TRBD2 TRBJ2-6 TRBV6-1 NA TGTGCCAGCAGCCCTGCAAAGCGGGAAGCCAACGTCCTGACTTTC CASSPAKREANVLTF
NA TRBJ2-7 TRBV6-5 NA TGTGCCAGCCAGTTAGGGGGGACTAACTCCTACGAGCAGTACTTC CASQLGGTNSYEQYF
TRBD2 TRBJ2-3 TRBV20-1 NA TGCAGTGCTAGACTATTCCTAGCGGGAGGGGGCGATACGCAGTATTTT CSARLFLAGGGDTQYF
NA TRBJ2-7 TRBV2 NA TGTGCCAGCAGCTTACAGGTACTAGCCTACGAGCAGTACTTC CASSLQVLAYEQYF
NA TRBJ2-1 TRBV3-1 NA TGTGCCAGCAGCCAAGACGTACAGGCTTACAATGAGCAGTTCTTC CASSQDVQAYNEQFF
NA TRBJ2-2 TRBV24-1 once TGTGCCACCAGTGATGGGTACGCCGGGGAGCTGTTTTTT CATSDGYAGELFF
TRBD2 TRBJ2-7 TRBV7-2 NA TGTGCCAGCAGCTTGGGGAGGGCCACCTACTACGAGCAGTACTTC CASSLGRATYYEQYF
TRBD2 TRBJ2-7 TRBV5-1 NA TGCGCCAGCAGCTTGGGCGGGAGCCGGTACGAGCAGTACTTC CASSLGGSRYEQYF
TRBD2 TRBJ2-7 TRBV5-1 few TGCGCCAGCAGCTCACTCCCTCCCGGAGCGGGAGGTACGGGAGAGCAGTACTTC CASSSLPPGAGGTGEQYF
NA TRBJ1-4 TRBV5-8 NA TGTGCCAGCAGCTTGGCCGGCAGGGTTAATGAAAAACTGTTTTTT CASSLAGRVNEKLFF
NA TRBJ2-7 TRBV10-3 few TGTGCCATCAGTGAGTCCACAGGGAGGGAGCAGTACTTC CAISESTGREQYF
NA TRBJ1-1 TRBV29-1 many TGCAGCGTTCAGGTTAACACTGAAGCTTTCTTT CSVQVNTEAFF
NA TRBJ1-2 TRBV4-3 NA TGCGCCAGCAGTCCCCAGGGTATCGGTGGCTACACCTTC CASSPQGIGGYTF